These 10 T cell receptor beta chains share one sample of origin, sequenced in a study of blood T cell repertoires in COVID-19. Using immunoSEQ multiplex PCR, the repertoire was profiled, and TCRdb retains in-frame clones only, with some absent. The table has 70,000 to 95,000 clones, more than 65% seen once. Sample: peripheral blood. These TCRs come from a human donor in a cohort sampled during active COVID-19.

CDR3 loop: CASRRTGGNPLEAFF. CDR3 nucleotide sequence: TGTGCCAGCAGACGGACAGGGGGAAACCCACTTGAAGCTTTCTTT. The V and J genes are TRBV28 and TRBJ1-1; 10 bases map to TRBD1. Germline V gives CDR1 MDHEN, CDR2 SYDVKM. The CDR3 length is 15 residues. J was trimmed by 7 bases and V by 6 bases; bases with no gene match: 11.

The gene calls are TRBV6-4 and TRBJ2-1; D is possibly TRBD2 (6 bases). Germline V lookup: CDR1 MRHNA, CDR2 SNTAGT. The CDR3 has 16 amino acids. V lost 0 bases and J 4 bases, leaving 13 bases between the germline ends. The CDR3 nucleotides read TGTGCCAGCAGTGACTCGACTAGAGGGTCTTACAATGAGCAGTTCTTC. It yields the protein CASSDSTRGSYNEQFF.

This clone occurred a few times. The genes are TRBV11-2 and TRBJ1-6; 9 positions agree with TRBD1. Germline CDR1 is SGHAT and CDR2 is FQNNGV. CDR3 size: 17 residues. After removal of 5 bases from V and 2 bases from J, the junction contained 7 bases not matched to a gene. The chain's CDR3 is CASSPMGQGAYNSPLHF. In nucleotides, the CDR3 is TGTGCCAGCAGCCCTATGGGACAGGGCGCCTATAATTCACCCCTCCACTTT.

V and J are TRBV3-1 (or the pseudogene TRBV3-2) and TRBJ2-3; no clear D. CDR1 and CDR2 from the germline V gene are LGHDT and YNNKEL (reference sequence). The CDR3 loop spans 14 amino acids. V was clipped by 6 bases and J by 0 bases, with 10 bases between them. The CDR3 coding sequence is TGTGCCAGCAGTCGTATAACTAGCACAGATACGCAGTATTTT. Amino acid sequence: CASSRITSTDTQYF.

This chain links TRBV6-5 with TRBJ1-5; D is uncertain. The V and J ends lost 4 bases and 4 bases respectively, with 8 bases between them. Germline V CDR1 and CDR2: MNHEY, SVGAGI. This CDR3 has 13 amino acids. This CDR3 reads CASSLYINQPQHF. The CDR3 DNA reads TGTGCCAGCAGTTTGTACATAAATCAGCCCCAGCATTTT.

This clone was seen only a few times. V and J are TRBV19 and TRBJ1-3; 7 bases fit TRBD1. The germline gives CDR1 LNHDA, CDR2 SQIVND (reference sequence). Trimming removed 6 bases from V and 3 bases from J; junction bases left unmatched: 5. This CDR3 has 14 residues. In DNA form, the CDR3 reads TGTGCCAGTAGCCCTACAGGGGTTGGAAACACCATATATTTT. It yields the protein CASSPTGVGNTIYF.

The chain links TRBV5-1 to TRBJ2-7; D gene unclear. The CDR3 extends over 15 amino acids. Trimming cost V 4 bases and J 0 bases, with 14 bases left between them. The germline gives CDR1 SGHRS, CDR2 YFSETQ. The CDR3, as DNA: TGCGCCAGCAGCCTCGAGGTATCGCCCTCCTACGAGCAGTACTTC. As protein: CASSLEVSPSYEQYF.

The V gene is TRBV19, the J gene TRBJ1-2, with D maybe TRBD1 (5 bases). Trimming pared 2 bases from V and 2 bases from J, leaving 9 bases between. CDR1 and CDR2 (germline): LNHDA, SQIVND (reference sequence). The CDR3 is 14 amino acids. Here the CDR3 reads CASSIYRQNYGYTF. In nucleotides, the CDR3 is TGTGCCAGTAGTATATACAGGCAGAACTATGGCTACACCTTC.

In its sample, this clone ranks as medium-sized. The chain carries TRBV18 and TRBJ1-2, with a possible D match to TRBD1 (6 bases). The CDR3 loop spans 14 amino acids. Trimming left V 4 bases short and J 2 bases short, with 11 bases between. From germline, CDR1 is KGHSH and CDR2 LQKENI. CDR3 sequence: CASSLQGANYGYTF. CDR3 sequence (DNA): TGTGCCAGCTCACTACAGGGCGCCAACTATGGCTACACCTTC.

The chain has TRBV5-1 and TRBJ1-5; D may be TRBD1 (6 bases). Trimming took 2 bases from V and 4 from J, leaving 13 bases between them. Per germline, CDR1 SGHRS and CDR2 YFSETQ. The CDR3 has 15 amino acids. The CDR3 DNA sequence: TGCGCCAGCAGCTTATTCGCAGGGGAAAATCAGCCCCAGCATTTT. Translating gives CASSLFAGENQPQHF. The full variable domain, its missing parts supplied by reference TRBV5-1 and TRBJ1-5, is KAGVTQTPRYLIKTRGQQVTLSCSPISGHRSVSWYQQTPGQGLQFLFEYFSETQRNKGNFPGRFSGRQFSNSRSEMNVSTLELGDSALYLCASSLFAGENQPQHFGDGTRLSIL.